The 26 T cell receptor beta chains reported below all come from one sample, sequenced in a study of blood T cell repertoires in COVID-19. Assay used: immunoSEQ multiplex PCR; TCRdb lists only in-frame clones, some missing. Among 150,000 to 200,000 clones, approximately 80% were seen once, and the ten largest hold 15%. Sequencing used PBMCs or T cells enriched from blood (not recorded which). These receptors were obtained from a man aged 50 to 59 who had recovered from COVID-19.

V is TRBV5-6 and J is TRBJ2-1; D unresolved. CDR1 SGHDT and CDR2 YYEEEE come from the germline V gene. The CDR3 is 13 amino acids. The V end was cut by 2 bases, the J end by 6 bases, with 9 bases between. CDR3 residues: CASSFPGRNEQFF. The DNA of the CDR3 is TGTGCCAGCAGCTTTCCAGGCCGCAATGAGCAGTTCTTC.

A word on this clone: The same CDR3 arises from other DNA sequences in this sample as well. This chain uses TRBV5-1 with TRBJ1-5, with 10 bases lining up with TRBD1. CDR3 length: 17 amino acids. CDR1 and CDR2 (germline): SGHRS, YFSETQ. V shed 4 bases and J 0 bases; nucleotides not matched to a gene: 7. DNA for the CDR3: TGCGCCAGCAGCCCCGGACAGGGGGGCTATAGCAATCAGCCCCAGCATTTT. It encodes CASSPGQGGYSNQPQHF.

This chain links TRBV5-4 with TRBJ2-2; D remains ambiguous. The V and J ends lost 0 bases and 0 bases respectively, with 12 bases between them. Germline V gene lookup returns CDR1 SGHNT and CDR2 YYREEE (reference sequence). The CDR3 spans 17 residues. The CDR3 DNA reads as TGTGCCAGCAGCTTGGTCAGGATAACTGCGAACACCGGGGAGCTGTTTTTT. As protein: CASSLVRITANTGELFF.

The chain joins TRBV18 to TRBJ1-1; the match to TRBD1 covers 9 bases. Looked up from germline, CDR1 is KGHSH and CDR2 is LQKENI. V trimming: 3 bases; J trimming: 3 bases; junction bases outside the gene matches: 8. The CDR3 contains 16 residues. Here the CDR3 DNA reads TGTGCCAGCTCACCTCCCGGGACAGGGATTTACACTGAAGCTTTCTTT. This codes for CASSPPGTGIYTEAFF.

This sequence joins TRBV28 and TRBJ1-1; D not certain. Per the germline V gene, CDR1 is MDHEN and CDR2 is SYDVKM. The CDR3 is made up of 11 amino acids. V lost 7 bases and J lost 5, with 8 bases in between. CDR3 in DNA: TGTGCCAGCATAGGAGGGACTGAAGCTTTCTTT. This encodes CASIGGTEAFF.

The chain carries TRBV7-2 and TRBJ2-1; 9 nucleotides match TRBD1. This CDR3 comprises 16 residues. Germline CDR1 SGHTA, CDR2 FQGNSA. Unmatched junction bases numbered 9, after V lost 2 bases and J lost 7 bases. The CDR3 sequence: CASSLTNGQGSNEQFF. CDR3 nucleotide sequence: TGTGCCAGCAGCTTAACAAATGGACAGGGGTCGAATGAGCAGTTCTTC.

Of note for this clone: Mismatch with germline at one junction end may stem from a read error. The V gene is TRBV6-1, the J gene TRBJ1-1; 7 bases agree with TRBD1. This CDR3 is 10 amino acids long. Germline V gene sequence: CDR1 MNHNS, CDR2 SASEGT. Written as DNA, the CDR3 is TGTGCCAGCAGTGAATGGGACAGTCTTTTT. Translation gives CASSEWDSLF.

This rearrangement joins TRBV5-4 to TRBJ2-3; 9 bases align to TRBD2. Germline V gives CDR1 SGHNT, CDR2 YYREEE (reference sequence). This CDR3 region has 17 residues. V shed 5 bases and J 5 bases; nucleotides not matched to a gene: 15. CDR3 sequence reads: CASSPPPCGGGKDTQYF. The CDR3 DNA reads TGTGCCAGCAGTCCCCCCCCGTGCGGGGGGGGGAAAGATACGCAGTATTTT.

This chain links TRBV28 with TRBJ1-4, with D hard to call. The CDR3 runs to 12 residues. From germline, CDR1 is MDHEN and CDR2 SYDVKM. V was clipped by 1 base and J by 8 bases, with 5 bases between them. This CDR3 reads CASSLSLEKLFF. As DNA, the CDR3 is TGTGCCAGCAGTTTATCCCTCGAAAAACTGTTTTTT.

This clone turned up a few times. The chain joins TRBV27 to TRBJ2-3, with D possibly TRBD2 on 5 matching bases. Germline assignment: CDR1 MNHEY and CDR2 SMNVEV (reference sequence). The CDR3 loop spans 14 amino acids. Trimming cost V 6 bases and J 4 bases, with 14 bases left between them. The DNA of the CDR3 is TGTGCCAGCAGGCGGGTAGGGCCGGCAGATACGCAGTATTTT. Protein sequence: CASRRVGPADTQYF.

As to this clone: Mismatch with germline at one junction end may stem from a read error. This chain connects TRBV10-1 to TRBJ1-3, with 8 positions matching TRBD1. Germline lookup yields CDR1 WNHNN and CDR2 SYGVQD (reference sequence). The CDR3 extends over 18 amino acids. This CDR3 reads CASSRDRPISRIGNIIYF. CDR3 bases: TGCGCCAGCAGCCGGGACAGGCCAATCTCCCGGATTGGAAACATCATATATTTT.

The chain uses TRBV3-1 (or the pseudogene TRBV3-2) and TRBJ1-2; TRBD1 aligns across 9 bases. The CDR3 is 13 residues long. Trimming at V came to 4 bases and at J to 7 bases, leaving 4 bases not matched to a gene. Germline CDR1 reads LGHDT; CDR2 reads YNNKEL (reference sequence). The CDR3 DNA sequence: TGTGCCAGCAGCCCTGGGACAGGGCGTGGCTACACCTTC. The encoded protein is CASSPGTGRGYTF.

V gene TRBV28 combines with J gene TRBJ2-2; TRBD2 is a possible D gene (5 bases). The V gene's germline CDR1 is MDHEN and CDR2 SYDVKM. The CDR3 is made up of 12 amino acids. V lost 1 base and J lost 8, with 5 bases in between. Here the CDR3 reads CASSLSGGELFF. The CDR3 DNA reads TGTGCCAGCAGTTTATCGGGGGGGGAGCTGTTTTTT.

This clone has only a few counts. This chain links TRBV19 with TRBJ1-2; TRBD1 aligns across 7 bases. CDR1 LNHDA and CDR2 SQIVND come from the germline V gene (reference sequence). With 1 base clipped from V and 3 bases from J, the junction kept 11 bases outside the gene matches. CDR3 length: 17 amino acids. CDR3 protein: CASSIGTGTPSDYGYTF. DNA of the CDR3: TGTGCCAGTAGTATAGGGACAGGTACGCCCTCGGACTATGGCTACACCTTC.

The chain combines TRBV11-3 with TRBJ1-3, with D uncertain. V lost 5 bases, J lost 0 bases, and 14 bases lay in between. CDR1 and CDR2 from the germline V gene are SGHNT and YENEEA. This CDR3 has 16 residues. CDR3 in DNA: TGTGCCAGCAGCCCCACGTCGCCAGGCTCTGGAAACACCATATATTTT. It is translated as CASSPTSPGSGNTIYF. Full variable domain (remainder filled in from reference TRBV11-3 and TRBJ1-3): EAGVVQSPRYKIIEKKQPVAFWCNPISGHNTLYWYLQNLGQGPELLIRYENEEAVDDSQLPKDRFSAERLKGVDSTLKIQPAELGDSAVYLCASSPTSPGSGNTIYFGEGSWLTVV.

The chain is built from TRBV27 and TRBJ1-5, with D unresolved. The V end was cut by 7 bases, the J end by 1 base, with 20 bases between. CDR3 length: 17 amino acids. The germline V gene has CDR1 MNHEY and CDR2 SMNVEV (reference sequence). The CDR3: CASTGRRAKKSNQPQHF. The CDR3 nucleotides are TGTGCCAGCACGGGCAGGCGGGCAAAAAAGAGCAATCAGCCCCAGCATTTT.

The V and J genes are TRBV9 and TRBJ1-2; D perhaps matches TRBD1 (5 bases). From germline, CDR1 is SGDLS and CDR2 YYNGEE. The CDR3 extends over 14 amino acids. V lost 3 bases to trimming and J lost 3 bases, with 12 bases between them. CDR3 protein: CASSEGHGDYGYTF. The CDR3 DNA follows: TGTGCCAGCAGCGAAGGACACGGTGACTATGGCTACACCTTC.

This CDR3 reads CASRGHIAMNTEAFF. Written as DNA, the CDR3 is TGTGCCAGTAGGGGTCACATAGCGATGAACACTGAAGCTTTCTTT. The chain has TRBV19 and TRBJ1-1; D uncertain. Trimming cost V 6 bases and J 0 bases, with 14 bases left between them. The CDR3 contains 15 residues. Germline V lookup: CDR1 LNHDA, CDR2 SQIVND (reference sequence).

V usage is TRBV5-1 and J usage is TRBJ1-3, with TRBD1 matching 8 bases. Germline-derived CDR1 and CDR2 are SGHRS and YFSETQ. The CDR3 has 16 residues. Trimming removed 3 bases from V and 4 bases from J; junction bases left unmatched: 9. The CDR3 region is CASSWGGQGEGNTIYF. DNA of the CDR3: TGCGCCAGCAGCTGGGGTGGACAGGGAGAAGGAAACACCATATATTTT. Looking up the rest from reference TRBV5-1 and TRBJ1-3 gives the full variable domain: KAGVTQTPRYLIKTRGQQVTLSCSPISGHRSVSWYQQTPGQGLQFLFEYFSETQRNKGNFPGRFSGRQFSNSRSEMNVSTLELGDSALYLCASSWGGQGEGNTIYFGEGSWLTVV.

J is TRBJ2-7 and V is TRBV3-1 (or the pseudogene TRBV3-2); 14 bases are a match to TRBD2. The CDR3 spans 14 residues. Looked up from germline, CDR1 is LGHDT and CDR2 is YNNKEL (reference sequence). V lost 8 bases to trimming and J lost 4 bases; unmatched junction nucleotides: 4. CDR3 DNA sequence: TGTGCCAGCTCGACTAGCGGGGGGGCATACGAGCAGTACTTC. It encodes CASSTSGGAYEQYF.

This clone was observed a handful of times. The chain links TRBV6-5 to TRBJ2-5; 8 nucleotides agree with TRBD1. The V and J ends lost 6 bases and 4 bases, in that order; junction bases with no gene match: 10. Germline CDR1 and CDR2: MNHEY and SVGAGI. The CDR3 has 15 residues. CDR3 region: CASRLTGASSETQYF. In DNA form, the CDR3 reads TGTGCCAGCAGATTGACAGGGGCTTCGTCAGAGACCCAGTACTTC.

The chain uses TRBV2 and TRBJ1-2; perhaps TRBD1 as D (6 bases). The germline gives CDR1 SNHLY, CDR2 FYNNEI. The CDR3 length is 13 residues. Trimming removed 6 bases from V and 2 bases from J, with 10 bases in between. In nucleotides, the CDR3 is TGTGCCAGCAGAACGGACAGCAACTATGGCTACACCTTC. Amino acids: CASRTDSNYGYTF.

CDR3 bases: TGCGCCAGCAGCTTGGGCCTTCAGGGGGCAGGCAATCAGCCCCAGCATTTT. Its protein is CASSLGLQGAGNQPQHF. The V call is TRBV5-1, the J call TRBJ1-5, with 8 nucleotides matching TRBD1. Germline V gene data show CDR1 as SGHRS and CDR2 as YFSETQ. The length of the CDR3 is 17 residues. The trim removed 0 bases at V and 2 bases at J, leaving 7 bases unmatched.

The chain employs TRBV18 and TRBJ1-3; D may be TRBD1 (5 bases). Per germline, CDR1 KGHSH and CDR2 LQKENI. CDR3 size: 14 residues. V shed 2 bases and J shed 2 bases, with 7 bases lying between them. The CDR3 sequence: CASSPRGTGNTIYF. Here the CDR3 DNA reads TGTGCCAGCTCACCAAGGGGTACTGGAAACACCATATATTTT.

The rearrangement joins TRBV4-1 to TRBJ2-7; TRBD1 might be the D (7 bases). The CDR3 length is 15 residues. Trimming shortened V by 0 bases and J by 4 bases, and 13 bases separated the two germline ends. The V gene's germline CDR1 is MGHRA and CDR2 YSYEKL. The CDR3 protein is CASSQEAGGRYEQYF. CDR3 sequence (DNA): TGCGCCAGCAGCCAAGAGGCAGGGGGGAGGTACGAGCAGTACTTC.

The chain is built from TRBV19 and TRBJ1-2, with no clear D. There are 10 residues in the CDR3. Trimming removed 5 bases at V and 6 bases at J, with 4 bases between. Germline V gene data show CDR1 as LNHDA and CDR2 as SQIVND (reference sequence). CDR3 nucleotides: TGTGCCAGTAGTTCGGATGGCTACACCTTC. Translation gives CASSSDGYTF.